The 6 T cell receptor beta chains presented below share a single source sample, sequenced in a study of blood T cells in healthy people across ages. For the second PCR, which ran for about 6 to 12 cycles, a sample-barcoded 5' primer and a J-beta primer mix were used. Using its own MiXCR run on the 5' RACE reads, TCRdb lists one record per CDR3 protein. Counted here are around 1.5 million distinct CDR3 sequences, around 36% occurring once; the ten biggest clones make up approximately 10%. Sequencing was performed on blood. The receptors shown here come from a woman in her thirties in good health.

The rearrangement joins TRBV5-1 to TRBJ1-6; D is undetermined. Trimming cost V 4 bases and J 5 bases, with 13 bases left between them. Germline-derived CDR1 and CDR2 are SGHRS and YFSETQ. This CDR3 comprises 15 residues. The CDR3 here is CASSLTGTHNSPLHF. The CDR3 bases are TGCGCCAGCAGCCTTACGGGAACCCATAATTCACCCCTCCACTTT. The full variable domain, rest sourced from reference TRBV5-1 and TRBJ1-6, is KAGVTQTPRYLIKTRGQQVTLSCSPISGHRSVSWYQQTPGQGLQFLFEYFSETQRNKGNFPGRFSGRQFSNSRSEMNVSTLELGDSALYLCASSLTGTHNSPLHFGNGTRLTVT.

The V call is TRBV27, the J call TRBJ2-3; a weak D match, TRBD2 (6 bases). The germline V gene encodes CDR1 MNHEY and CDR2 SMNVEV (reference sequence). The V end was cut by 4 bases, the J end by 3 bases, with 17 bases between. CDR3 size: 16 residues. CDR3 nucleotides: TGTGCCAGCAGTTCCTCTATCGCGGGGAGGACAGATACGCAGTATTTT. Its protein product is CASSSSIAGRTDTQYF.

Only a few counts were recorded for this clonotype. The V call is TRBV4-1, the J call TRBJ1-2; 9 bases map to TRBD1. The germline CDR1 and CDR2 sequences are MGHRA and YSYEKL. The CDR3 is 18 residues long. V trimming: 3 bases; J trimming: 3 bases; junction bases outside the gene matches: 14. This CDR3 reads CASSQPGQGASFYYGYTF. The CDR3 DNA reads TGCGCCAGCAGCCAGCCGGGACAGGGAGCGTCCTTCTACTATGGCTACACCTTC.

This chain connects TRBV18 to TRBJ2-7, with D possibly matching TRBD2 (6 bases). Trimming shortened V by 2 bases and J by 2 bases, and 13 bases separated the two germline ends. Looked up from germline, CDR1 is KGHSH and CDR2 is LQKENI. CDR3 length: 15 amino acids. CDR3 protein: CASSPSRAGPYEQYF. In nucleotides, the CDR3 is TGTGCCAGCTCACCATCTAGGGCGGGGCCCTACGAGCAGTACTTC.

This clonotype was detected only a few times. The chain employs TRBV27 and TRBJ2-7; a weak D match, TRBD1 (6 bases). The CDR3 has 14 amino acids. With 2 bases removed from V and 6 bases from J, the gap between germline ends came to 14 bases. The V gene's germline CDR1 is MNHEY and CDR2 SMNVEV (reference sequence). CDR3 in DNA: TGTGCCAGCAGTTTAAACAGGGTAATAGGCGAGCAGTACTTC. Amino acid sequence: CASSLNRVIGEQYF.

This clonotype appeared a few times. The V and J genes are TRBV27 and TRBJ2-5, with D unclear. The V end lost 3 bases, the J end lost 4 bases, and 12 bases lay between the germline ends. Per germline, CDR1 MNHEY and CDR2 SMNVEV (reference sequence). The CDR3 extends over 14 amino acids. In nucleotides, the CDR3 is TGTGCCAGCAGTTTGGATGAGAGTGGAGAGACCCAGTACTTC. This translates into CASSLDESGETQYF.